One T cell receptor (beta chain) is described in this entry. In the study's own analysis: Reference gene primer amplification yielded estimated nucleated cell counts. The protocol was immunoSEQ multiplex PCR, while the TCRdb copy is restricted to in-frame clones and leaves out a portion. V and J calls and clone size are those listed in that table; D and trimming were worked out from the DNA. The sample records under 250,000 clones, 83% being singletons. These data come from a study of blood T cell repertoires in COVID-19. Across the whole study: The samples span acute and convalescent COVID-19 from the United States, Italy and Spain. From T cells, B-cell-depleted T cells, or PBMCs came the material, which was cDNA or gDNA.

The V and J ends lost 3 bases and 14 bases respectively, with 16 bases between them. CDR3 length equals 12 residues. What was sequenced was peripheral blood. The clonotype originates from a woman between 65 and 79 years old with active or convalescent COVID-19. V gene TRBV12-3 or TRBV12-4 combines with J gene TRBJ2-5; D unresolved. Here the CDR3 DNA reads TGTGCCAGCAGTTTTAATAGTAACGCCGCTTACTTC. Encoded protein: CASSFNSNAAYF.